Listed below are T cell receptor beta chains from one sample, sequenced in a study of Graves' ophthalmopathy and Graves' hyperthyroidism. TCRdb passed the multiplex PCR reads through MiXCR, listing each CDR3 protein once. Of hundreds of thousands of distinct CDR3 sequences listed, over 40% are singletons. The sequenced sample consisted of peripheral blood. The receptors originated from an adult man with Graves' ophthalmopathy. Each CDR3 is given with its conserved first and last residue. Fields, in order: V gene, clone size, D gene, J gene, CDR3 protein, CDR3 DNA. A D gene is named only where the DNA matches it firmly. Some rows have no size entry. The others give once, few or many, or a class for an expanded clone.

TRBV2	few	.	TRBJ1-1	CASSYSWGRNEAFF	TGTGCCAGCAGTTACTCCTGGGGGCGCAATGAAGCTTTCTTT
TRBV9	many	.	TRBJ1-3	CASSGIGNTIYF	TGTGCCAGCAGCGGTATCGGAAACACCATATATTTT
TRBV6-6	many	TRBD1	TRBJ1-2	CASSYSTGAYGYTF	TGTGCCAGCAGTTACTCGACAGGGGCCTATGGCTACACCTTC
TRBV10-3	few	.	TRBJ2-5	CASSSPTYQETQYF	TGTGCCAGCAGTTCGCCGACTTATCAAGAGACCCAGTACTTC
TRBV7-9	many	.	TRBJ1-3	CASSTRNSGNTIYF	TGTGCCAGCAGCACCCGAAACTCTGGAAACACCATATATTTT
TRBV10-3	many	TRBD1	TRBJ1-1	CAISGTGENTEAFF	TGTGCCATCAGTGGGACAGGGGAGAACACTGAAGCTTTCTTT
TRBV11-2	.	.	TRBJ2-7	CASSLVVGGDYEQYF	TGTGCCAGCAGCTTAGTCGTCGGGGGCGACTACGAGCAGTACTTC
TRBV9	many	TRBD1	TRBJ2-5	CASSVSGTGQETQYF	TGTGCCAGCAGCGTAAGTGGGACAGGACAAGAGACCCAGTACTTC
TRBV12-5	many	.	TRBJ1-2	CASGTDSSWGYTF	TGTGCTAGTGGTACGGACAGCTCCTGGGGCTACACCTTC
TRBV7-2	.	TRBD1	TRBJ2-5	CASSLRDSGETQYF	TGTGCCAGCAGCTTACGGGACAGCGGAGAGACCCAGTACTTC
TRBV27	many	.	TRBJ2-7	CASSLAQPYEQYF	TGTGCCAGCAGTTTAGCACAGCCCTACGAGCAGTACTTC
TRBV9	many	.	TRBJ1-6	CASSGDSFYSPLHF	TGTGCCAGCAGCGGAGACAGTTTCTATTCACCCCTCCACTTT
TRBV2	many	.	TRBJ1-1	CASSQSGGLNTEAFF	TGTGCCAGCAGCCAAAGCGGGGGGCTGAACACTGAAGCTTTCTTT
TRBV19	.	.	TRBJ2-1	CASSIGASLGNEQFF	TGTGCCAGTAGTATCGGGGCTTCCCTTGGGAATGAGCAGTTCTTC
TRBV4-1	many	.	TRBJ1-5	CASSHQDRYQPQHF	TGCGCCAGCAGCCATCAGGACAGATATCAGCCCCAGCATTTT
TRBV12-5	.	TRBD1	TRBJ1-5	CASGYPGTGYNQPQHF	TGTGCTAGTGGTTACCCCGGGACAGGGTACAATCAGCCCCAGCATTTT
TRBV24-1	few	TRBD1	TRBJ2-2	CATSDPPGQGAGELFF	TGTGCCACCAGTGATCCACCGGGACAGGGGGCCGGGGAGCTGTTTTTT
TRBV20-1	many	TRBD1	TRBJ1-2	CSANPDRANYGYTF	TGCAGTGCGAATCCAGACAGGGCTAACTATGGCTACACCTTC
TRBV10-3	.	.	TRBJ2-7	CASSYLQPHSFYEQYF	TGTGCCAGCAGTTACTTACAGCCCCACAGCTTCTACGAGCAGTACTTC
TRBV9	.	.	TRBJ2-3	CASSVRGGTDTQYF	TGTGCCAGCAGCGTCAGGGGTGGAACAGATACGCAGTATTTT
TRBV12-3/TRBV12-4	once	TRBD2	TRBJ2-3	CASTPGLAGTDTQYF	TGTGCCAGCACCCCAGGACTAGCGGGCACAGATACGCAGTATTTT
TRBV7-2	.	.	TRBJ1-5	CASTFSGNQPQHF	TGTGCCAGCACCTTTTCGGGCAATCAGCCCCAGCATTTT
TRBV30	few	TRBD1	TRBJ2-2	CASGQGNGELFF	TGTGCCAGTGGACAGGGGAACGGGGAGCTGTTTTTT
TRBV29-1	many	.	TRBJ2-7	CSVDTSRGQYF	TGCAGCGTTGACACCTCGAGGGGTCAGTACTTC
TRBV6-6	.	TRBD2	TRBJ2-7	CASSGRLAGTGEQYF	TGTGCCAGCAGTGGTCGACTAGCGGGGACTGGCGAGCAGTACTTC
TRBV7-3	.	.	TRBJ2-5	CASSLEAREF	TGTGCCAGCAGCTTAGAGGCCAGGGAGTTC
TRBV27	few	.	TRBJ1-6	CASKTGYNSPLHF	TGTGCCAGCAAAACAGGCTATAATTCACCCCTCCACTTT
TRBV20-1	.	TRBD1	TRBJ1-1	CSARPPGQDTEAFF	TGCAGTGCTAGACCGCCGGGACAGGACACTGAAGCTTTCTTT
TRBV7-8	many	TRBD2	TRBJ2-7	CASSLGTSGPSSYEQYF	TGTGCCAGCAGCTTAGGGACTAGCGGACCAAGCTCCTACGAGCAGTACTTC
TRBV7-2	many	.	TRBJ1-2	CASSLAQGSDGYTF	TGTGCCAGCAGCTTAGCGCAGGGTTCTGATGGCTACACCTTC
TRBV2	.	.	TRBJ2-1	CASRESGTPILGFF	TGTGCCAGCAGGGAAAGTGGGACACCAATACTCGGGTTCTTC
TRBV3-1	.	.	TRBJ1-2	CASSLQGELNYGYTF	TGTGCCAGCAGCCTACAGGGAGAACTAAACTATGGCTACACCTTC
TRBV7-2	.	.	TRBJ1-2	CASSLASGGRRGYTF	TGTGCCAGCAGCTTAGCAAGTGGGGGACGGAGGGGCTACACCTTC
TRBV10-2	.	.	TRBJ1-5	CASSEPGNRQPQHF	TGCGCCAGCAGTGAACCAGGGAACCGTCAGCCCCAGCATTTT
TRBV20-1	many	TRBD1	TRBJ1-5	CSATRGRSDQPQHF	TGCAGTGCTACCAGGGGGCGGTCGGATCAGCCCCAGCATTTT
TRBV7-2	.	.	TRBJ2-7	CASSDRGAPHEQYF	TGTGCCAGTTCGGATCGGGGGGCCCCCCATGAGCAGTACTTC
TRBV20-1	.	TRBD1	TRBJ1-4	CSARGTGDSEKLFF	TGCAGTGCTAGGGGGACAGGGGATTCCGAAAAACTGTTTTTT
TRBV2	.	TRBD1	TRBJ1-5	CASSPSGQGNQPQHF	TGTGCCAGCAGCCCATCGGGACAGGGCAATCAGCCCCAGCATTTT
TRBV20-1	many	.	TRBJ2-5	CSARDPRGRETQYF	TGCAGTGCTAGAGATCCCCGCGGGCGGGAGACCCAGTACTTC
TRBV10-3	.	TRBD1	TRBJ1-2	CASSYSPGTGYGYTF	TGTGCCAGCAGTTACTCGCCAGGGACAGGGTATGGCTACACCTTC
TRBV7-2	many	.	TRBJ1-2	CASSSGQPGYGYTF	TGTGCCAGCAGCTCTGGACAGCCGGGCTATGGCTACACCTTC
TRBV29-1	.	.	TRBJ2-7	CSQGTPGYEQYF	TGCAGCCAAGGGACGCCTGGCTACGAGCAGTACTTC
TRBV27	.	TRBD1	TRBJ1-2	CASSGYGTGRYGYTF	TGTGCCAGCAGCGGATACGGGACAGGGCGATATGGCTACACCTTC
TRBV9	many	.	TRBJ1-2	CASSAGSLGYTF	TGTGCCAGCAGCGCAGGGAGTCTTGGCTACACCTTC
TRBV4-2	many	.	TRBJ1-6	CASSQESSNNSPLHF	TGTGCCAGCAGCCAAGAATCAAGTAACAATTCACCCCTCCACTTT
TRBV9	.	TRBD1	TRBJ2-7	CASSPGLTGETYEQYF	TGTGCCAGCAGCCCCGGTCTGACAGGGGAGACCTACGAGCAGTACTTC
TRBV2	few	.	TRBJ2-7	CASGPYEQYF	TGTGCCAGTGGGCCTTACGAGCAGTACTTC
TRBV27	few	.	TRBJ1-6	CASSLIDHNSPLHF	TGTGCCAGCAGTTTGATAGATCATAATTCACCCCTCCACTTT
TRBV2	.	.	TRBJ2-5	CASRDASDTQYF	TGTGCCAGCAGGGATGCCTCGGATACGCAGTACTTC